A few counts support the clone carrying this TCR beta chain. No antigen is known for it. The data were obtained in a study of blood T cells in healthy people across ages. Regarding the study as a whole: The donors' CMV status was not determined, possibly confounding changes in expanded clonotypes. While age rose, TCR beta diversity per million T cells dropped in a roughly linear way.

The authors ran a second PCR of 7 to 11 cycles using a sample-barcoded 5' primer and a J-beta primer mix. TCRdb re-called the 5' RACE reads through MiXCR, storing one row per CDR3 protein. The table has around 1,800,000 distinct CDR3 sequences, about two fifths seen once; the top ten hold more than 20%. CDR1 is LGHNA, CDR2 YNFKEQ, per germline. Germline trimming cut 0 bases from V and 6 bases from J; bases unmatched to any gene: 5. This CDR3 region has 15 residues. Sequenced sample: blood. This chain joins TRBV4-2 and TRBJ2-3; 8 bases agree with TRBD1. The source is a human donor in good health. The CDR3 sequence is CASSQEWRQGDTQYF. The CDR3 coding sequence is TGTGCCAGCAGCCAAGAATGGCGACAGGGGGATACGCAGTATTTT.